This TCR beta chain came from a study of T cells in Graves' hyperthyroidism and ophthalmopathy. Amplification of TCR beta CDR3 regions was performed using RNA transcripts as template. Using the HTBI primer set, a first-round RT-PCR was run on the TCR CDR3. TCRdb recomputed calls from the multiplex PCR reads with MiXCR, one row per CDR3 protein. The sample has 89,000 or so distinct CDR3 sequences; 35% to 45% are singletons. Study outcomes and limitations: In blood, most of the thyroid clonotypes expanded above 0.001 were also present.

Germline CDR1 reads SEHNR; CDR2 reads FQNEAQ (reference sequence). This CDR3 spans 14 amino acids. With regard to this clonotype: Its antigen is unidentified. A single base separates this from a much larger clone, so it may be a read error.

Graves' hyperthyroidism without ophthalmopathy progression within 18 months was termed stable. Used for diagnoses were clinical symptoms, serum thyroxine and TRAb, thyroid ultrasound and orbital computed tomography. Sequencing was done on a sample of peripheral blood or thyroid tissue (not recorded which). J is TRBJ2-3 and V is TRBV7-9; 7 bases line up with TRBD1. The J call is uncertain, as TRBJ1-5 better fits the DNA end. The sequence was collected from a woman in her 30s with Graves' hyperthyroidism. CDR3 protein: CASSVRDSQVTQHF. Written as DNA, the CDR3 is TGTGCCAGCAGCGTCCGGGACAGCCAAGTTACGCAGCATTTT.